The clone carrying this TCR beta chain was counted a few times. The antigen is not known. Sequencing was performed with immunoSEQ multiplex PCR; in TCRdb, only in-frame clones are kept and a portion is missing. This table holds about 27,000 clones, 55% to 85% found once. The sample is drawn from a study of PD-1 blockade in classical Hodgkin lymphoma. Study results and caveats: In CD4+ cells, TCR diversity went up significantly by C4D1, but in CD8+ cells it did not.

The sample's time point: cycle 4 day 1 (C4D1), after less than 7 weeks of nivolumab. All trial patients relapsed after autologous stem cell transplantation. The ends were cut back, 3 bases at V and 6 bases at J, with 15 bases in the middle. The CDR3 runs to 15 residues. In germline, CDR1 is LNHDA, CDR2 SQIVND (reference sequence). The V call is TRBV19, the J call TRBJ2-1; D remains unclear. This specimen consisted of peripheral blood mononuclear cells (PBMCs), obtained before the fourth cycle of nivolumab. This TCR was recovered from a human donor with classical Hodgkin lymphoma. The CDR3 spells CASSMRHVMGNEQFF. CDR3 nucleotides: TGTGCCAGTAGTATGAGGCACGTGATGGGCAATGAGCAGTTCTTC.